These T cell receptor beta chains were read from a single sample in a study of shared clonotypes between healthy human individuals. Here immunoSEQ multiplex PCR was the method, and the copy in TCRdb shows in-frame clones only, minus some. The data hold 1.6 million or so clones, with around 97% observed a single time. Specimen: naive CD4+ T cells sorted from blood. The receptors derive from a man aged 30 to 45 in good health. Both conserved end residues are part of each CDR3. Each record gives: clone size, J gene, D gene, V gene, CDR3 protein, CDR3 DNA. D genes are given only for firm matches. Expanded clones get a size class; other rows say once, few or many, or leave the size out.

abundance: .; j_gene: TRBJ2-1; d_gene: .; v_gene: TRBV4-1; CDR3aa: CASSQRSDPPLAEQFF; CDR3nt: TGCGCCAGCAGCCAACGATCGGACCCCCCCTTGGCTGAGCAGTTCTTC
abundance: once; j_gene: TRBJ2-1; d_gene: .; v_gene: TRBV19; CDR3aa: CASSTGSSGSPGRSYNEQFF; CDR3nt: TGTGCCAGTAGTACGGGTTCGAGCGGATCACCGGGGAGATCCTACAATGAGCAGTTCTTC
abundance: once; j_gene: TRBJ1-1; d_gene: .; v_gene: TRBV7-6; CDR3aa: CASISTARGAEAFF; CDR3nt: TGTGCCAGCATCTCTACCGCGCGGGGGGCTGAAGCTTTCTTT
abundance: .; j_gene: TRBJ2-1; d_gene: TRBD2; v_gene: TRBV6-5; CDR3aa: CASSLSGRASYNEQFF; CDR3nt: TGTGCCAGCAGTTTGAGCGGGAGGGCCTCCTACAATGAGCAGTTCTTC
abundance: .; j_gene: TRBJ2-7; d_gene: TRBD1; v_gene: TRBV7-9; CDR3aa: CASSVGTGRSYEQYF; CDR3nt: TGTGCCAGCAGCGTCGGGACAGGGAGGTCCTACGAGCAGTACTTC
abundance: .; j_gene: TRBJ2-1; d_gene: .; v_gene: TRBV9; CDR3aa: CASSAVVVGSSRSSYNEQFF; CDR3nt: TGTGCCAGCAGCGCAGTCGTAGTCGGGTCTAGCAGGAGCTCCTACAATGAGCAGTTCTTC
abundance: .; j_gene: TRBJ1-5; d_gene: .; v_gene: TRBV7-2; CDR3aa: CASSWAGQPQHF; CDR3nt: TGTGCCAGCAGCTGGGCCGGTCAGCCCCAGCATTTT
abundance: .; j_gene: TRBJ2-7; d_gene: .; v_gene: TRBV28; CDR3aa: CASSIATFYEQYF; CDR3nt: TGTGCCAGCAGCATAGCCACCTTCTACGAGCAGTACTTC
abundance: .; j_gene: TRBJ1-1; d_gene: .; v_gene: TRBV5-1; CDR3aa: CASSPQGRENTEAFF; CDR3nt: TGCGCCAGCAGCCCCCAAGGAAGGGAGAACACTGAAGCTTTCTTT
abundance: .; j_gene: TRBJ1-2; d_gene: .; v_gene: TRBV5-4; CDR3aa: CASSLARGNYGYTF; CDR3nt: TGTGCCAGCAGCTTGGCCAGGGGAAACTATGGCTACACCTTC
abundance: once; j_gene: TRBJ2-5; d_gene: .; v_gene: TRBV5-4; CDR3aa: CASSLGGRQETQYF; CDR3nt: TGTGCCAGCAGCTTGGGCGGAAGACAAGAGACCCAGTACTTC
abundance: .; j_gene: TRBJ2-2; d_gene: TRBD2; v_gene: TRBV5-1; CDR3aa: CASSREVNTGELFF; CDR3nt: TGCGCCAGCAGCCGGGAGGTGAACACCGGGGAGCTGTTTTTT
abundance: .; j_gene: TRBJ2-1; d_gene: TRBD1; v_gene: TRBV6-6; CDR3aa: CASSRHLGTDNEQFF; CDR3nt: TGTGCCAGCAGTCGACACCTCGGGACAGACAATGAGCAGTTCTTC
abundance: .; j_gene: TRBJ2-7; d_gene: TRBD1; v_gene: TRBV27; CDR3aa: CASSLWDRGGEQYF; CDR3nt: TGTGCCAGCAGTTTATGGGACAGGGGTGGCGAGCAGTACTTC
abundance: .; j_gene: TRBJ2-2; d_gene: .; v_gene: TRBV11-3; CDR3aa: CASSLGATGYTGELFF; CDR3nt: TGTGCCAGCAGCTTAGGGGCAACAGGTTACACCGGGGAGCTGTTTTTT
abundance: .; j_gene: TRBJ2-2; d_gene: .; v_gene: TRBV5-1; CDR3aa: CASSWNPGTAGELFF; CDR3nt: TGCGCCAGCAGCTGGAACCCCGGGACTGCCGGGGAGCTGTTTTTT
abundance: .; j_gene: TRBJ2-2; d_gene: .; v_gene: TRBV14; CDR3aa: CASSPLGGESGELFF; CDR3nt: TGTGCCAGCAGCCCTTTAGGGGGAGAATCCGGGGAGCTGTTTTTT
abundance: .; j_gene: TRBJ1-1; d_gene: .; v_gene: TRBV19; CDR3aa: CASRQGTANTEAFF; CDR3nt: TGTGCCAGTAGACAAGGGACGGCGAACACTGAAGCTTTCTTT
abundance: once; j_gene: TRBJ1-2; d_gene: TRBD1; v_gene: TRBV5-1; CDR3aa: CASSLAMGQFRNYGYTF; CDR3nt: TGCGCCAGCAGCTTGGCGATGGGACAGTTCCGTAACTATGGCTACACCTTC
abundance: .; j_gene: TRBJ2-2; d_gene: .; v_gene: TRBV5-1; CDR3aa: CASSSTNLDPNIGELFF; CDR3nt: TGCGCCAGCAGCTCGACGAACCTAGACCCGAACATCGGGGAGCTGTTTTTT